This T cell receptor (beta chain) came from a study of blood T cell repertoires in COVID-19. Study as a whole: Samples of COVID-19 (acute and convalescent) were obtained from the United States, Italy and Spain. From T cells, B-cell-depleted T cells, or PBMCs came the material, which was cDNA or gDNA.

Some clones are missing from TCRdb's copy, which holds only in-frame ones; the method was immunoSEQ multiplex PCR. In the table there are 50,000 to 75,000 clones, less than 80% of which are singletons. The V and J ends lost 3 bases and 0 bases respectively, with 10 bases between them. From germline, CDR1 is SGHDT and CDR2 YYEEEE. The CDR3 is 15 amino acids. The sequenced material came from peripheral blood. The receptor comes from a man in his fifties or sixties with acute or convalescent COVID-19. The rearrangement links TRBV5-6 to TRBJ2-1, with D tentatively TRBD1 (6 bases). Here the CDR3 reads CASSWTASSYNEQFF. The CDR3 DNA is TGTGCCAGCAGCTGGACAGCCAGCTCCTACAATGAGCAGTTCTTC.